These 9 T cell receptor beta chains came from one sample sequenced in a study of T cell responses to AZD1222 COVID-19 vaccine. Profiling relied on immunoSEQ multiplex PCR, and the TCRdb table lists in-frame clones only, not all of them. The sample has approximately 77,000 clones; approximately 83% are singletons. The input for sequencing was peripheral blood, taken 28 days after the second AZD1222 dose. The receptors here all came from an adult who received the AZD1222 COVID-19 vaccine.

The sample holds one count of this clone. The chain joins TRBV2 to TRBJ2-2, with TRBD1 matching 8 bases. The CDR3 consists of 13 residues. Germline V gene sequence: CDR1 SNHLY, CDR2 FYNNEI. The trim removed 3 bases at V and 8 bases at J, leaving 2 bases unmatched. This CDR3 is CASSDRGQGELFF. The CDR3 DNA reads as TGTGCCAGCAGTGACAGGGGGCAGGGGGAGCTGTTTTTT. The entire variable domain, with the rest obtained from reference TRBV2 and TRBJ2-2, is as follows: EPEVTQTPSHQVTQMGQEVILRCVPISNHLYFYWYRQILGQKVEFLVSFYNNEISEKSEIFDDQFSVERPDGSNFTLKIRSTKLEDSAMYFCASSDRGQGELFFGEGSRLTVL.

Only one count was recorded for this clone. V usage is TRBV5-3 and J usage is TRBJ2-2; possible D gene TRBD1, 6 bases. TRBV5-3 is treated as an ORF (open reading frame) with a function not yet certain. Trimming cost V 0 bases and J 4 bases, with 16 bases left between them. CDR3 length: 17 amino acids. The CDR3 nucleotides are TGTGCCAGAAGCTTGGTCCGGGACACCAAAGCCACCGGGGAGCTGTTTTTT. Protein product: CARSLVRDTKATGELFF.

The V and J genes are TRBV30 and TRBJ2-7; 7 bases fit TRBD1. J was trimmed by 2 bases and V by 3 bases; bases with no gene match: 10. Germline CDR1 GTSNPN, CDR2 SVGIG (reference sequence). The CDR3 loop spans 15 amino acids. CDR3 DNA: TGTGCCTGGAGGTATCAGGGGGACGGGACCTACGAGCAGTACTTC. It yields the protein CAWRYQGDGTYEQYF.

The chain has TRBV2 and TRBJ2-7; D is perhaps TRBD1 (6 bases). CDR3 length equals 14 residues. Germline V gene data show CDR1 as SNHLY and CDR2 as FYNNEI. V gave up 4 bases and J gave up 5 bases, with 15 bases separating them. CDR3 region: CASSARGLTDEQYF. CDR3 nucleotides: TGTGCCAGCAGTGCCAGGGGATTAACCGACGAGCAGTACTTC.

The chain uses TRBV7-8 and TRBJ2-7, with a tentative D call TRBD2 (6 bases). From germline, CDR1 is SGHVS and CDR2 FQNEAQ. V was cut by 4 bases and J by 2 bases, with 15 bases left in between. The CDR3 has 15 amino acids. CDR3 protein: CASSSDPGRTYEQYF. CDR3 DNA sequence: TGTGCCAGCAGCTCCGACCCCGGGAGAACCTACGAGCAGTACTTC.

This clone was observed a handful of times. The chain is built from TRBV5-4 and TRBJ2-2; D unresolved. The CDR3 totals 13 residues. V lost 2 bases and J lost 1, with 3 bases in between. Germline assignment: CDR1 SGHNT and CDR2 YYREEE (reference sequence). In DNA, the CDR3 is TGTGCCAGCAGCTTTAGGAACACCGGGGAGCTGTTTTTT. Amino acid sequence: CASSFRNTGELFF.

This sequence joins TRBV4-1 and TRBJ1-5; a weak D match, TRBD1 (6 bases). This CDR3 has 15 residues. Looked up from germline, CDR1 is MGHRA and CDR2 is YSYEKL. Trimming cost V 2 bases and J 7 bases, with 15 bases left between them. The CDR3 reads CASSQWSGGSQPQHF. The CDR3 DNA is TGCGCCAGCAGCCAATGGTCTGGGGGCAGCCAGCCCCAGCATTTT.

The chain uses TRBV18 and TRBJ2-3; D unclear. CDR3 length: 11 amino acids. V was trimmed by 5 bases and J by 3 bases, leaving 3 bases between them. Germline values: CDR1 KGHSH, CDR2 LQKENI. Written as DNA, the CDR3 is TGTGCCAGCTCAGCAACAGATACGCAGTATTTT. This codes for CASSATDTQYF.

This clone was picked up a small number of times. The rearrangement links TRBV7-9 to TRBJ1-4; TRBD1 is a possible D gene (5 bases). The germline CDR1 and CDR2 sequences are SEHNR and FQNEAQ (reference sequence). The CDR3 runs 13 residues. V lost 7 bases and J lost 8, with 14 bases in between. CDR3 sequence: CASTPSWDEKLFF. In DNA, the CDR3 is TGTGCCAGCACCCCGTCCTGGGACGAAAAACTGTTTTTT.